Below, 20 T cell receptor beta chains from the same sample are listed, as sequenced in a study of T cell changes during pregnancy in multiple sclerosis. The data were produced by immunoSEQ multiplex PCR, yet TCRdb's version contains in-frame clones alone and is incomplete. The repertoire includes about 15,000 clones, just over 85% of them detected once, and under 20% sits in the top ten. Source: CD8+ T cells from peripheral blood mononuclear cells, taken in the first trimester of pregnancy. The origin of the receptors is a female donor with multiple sclerosis, enrolled in a pregnancy study.

This clone appeared once. J is TRBJ2-7 and V is TRBV5-6; no firm D call. This CDR3 has 16 residues. Per germline, CDR1 SGHDT and CDR2 YYEEEE. V lost 0 bases to trimming and J lost 0 bases, with 13 bases between them. CDR3 sequence reads: CASSLANFLSSYEQYF. The DNA of the CDR3 is TGTGCCAGCAGCTTGGCCAACTTTTTGAGCTCCTACGAGCAGTACTTC.

This clone was recorded only once. The chain joins TRBV7-7 to TRBJ2-5, with 9 nucleotides matching TRBD1. V was clipped by 1 base and J by 4 bases; unmatched bases: 4. The germline V gene has CDR1 SSHAT and CDR2 FNYEAQ (reference sequence). The CDR3 contains 15 residues. This CDR3 is CASSLGVTGGETQYF. As DNA, the CDR3 is TGTGCCAGCAGCTTAGGGGTGACAGGGGGAGAGACCCAGTACTTC.

This chain joins TRBV11-3 and TRBJ2-7, with 9 positions matching TRBD2. The CDR3 sequence is 16 residues long. Looked up from germline, CDR1 is SGHNT and CDR2 is YENEEA. The V and J ends lost 5 bases and 2 bases, in that order; junction bases with no gene match: 10. Here the CDR3 reads CASSPRQAGGAYEQYF. The CDR3 nucleotides are TGTGCCAGCAGCCCCCGTCAAGCGGGAGGTGCCTACGAGCAGTACTTC.

V is TRBV6-1 and J is TRBJ2-2, with 11 bases matching TRBD2. The CDR3 consists of 15 residues. Per germline, CDR1 MNHNS and CDR2 SASEGT. The ends lost 3 bases at V and 5 bases at J; junction bases unmatched: 2. This CDR3 reads CASSEGLAETGELFF. The CDR3 bases are TGTGCCAGCAGTGAGGGACTAGCGGAGACCGGGGAGCTGTTTTTT.

This sequence joins TRBV9 and TRBJ2-1; weak D call: TRBD2 (6 bases). Trimming took off 5 bases at V and 7 bases at J, with 10 bases between the two ends. CDR3 length: 12 residues. Germline CDR1 is SGDLS and CDR2 is YYNGEE. CDR3 residues: CASSFGGNEQFF. CDR3 nucleotide sequence: TGTGCCAGCAGTTTCGGAGGGAATGAGCAGTTCTTC.

The V gene is TRBV11-2, the J gene TRBJ2-7, with D possibly matching TRBD2 (5 bases). CDR3 length: 14 residues. Germline CDR1 SGHAT, CDR2 FQNNGV. V dropped 4 bases and J dropped 5 bases, with 15 bases sitting between them. CDR3 sequence (DNA): TGTGCCAGCAGCTCCCTGGGCGGGCTGGACGAGCAGTACTTC. This translates into CASSSLGGLDEQYF.

The J gene is TRBJ2-5, the V gene TRBV11-2; weak D call: TRBD2 (6 bases). V lost 1 base and J lost 3, with 15 bases in between. CDR1 and CDR2 from the germline V gene are SGHAT and FQNNGV. CDR3 size: 16 residues. CDR3 DNA: TGTGCCAGCAGCTTAGGCTCGGGAGTTCGGGAAGAGACCCAGTACTTC. This translates into CASSLGSGVREETQYF. Together with reference TRBV11-2 and TRBJ2-5, the CDR3 gives the full variable domain: EAGVAQSPRYKIIEKRQSVAFWCNPISGHATLYWYQQILGQGPKLLIQFQNNGVVDDSQLPKDRFSAERLKGVDSTLKIQPAKLEDSAVYLCASSLGSGVREETQYFGPGTRLLVL.

The rearrangement links TRBV4-1 to TRBJ1-1, with 7 bases lining up with TRBD1. Germline V lookup: CDR1 MGHRA, CDR2 YSYEKL. This CDR3 is built from 13 residues. The trim removed 5 bases at V and 7 bases at J, leaving 7 bases unmatched. CDR3 sequence: CASSFRQGLEAFF. Written as DNA, the CDR3 is TGCGCCAGCAGCTTCAGACAGGGCCTTGAAGCTTTCTTT.

The chain couples TRBV9 to TRBJ1-5, with D perhaps matching TRBD1 (5 bases). Germline CDR1 and CDR2: SGDLS and YYNGEE. Trimming removed 0 bases from V and 4 bases from J, with 17 bases in between. The CDR3 consists of 17 residues. The CDR3 here is CASSVEGSGHVNQPQHF. DNA for the CDR3: TGTGCCAGCAGCGTAGAGGGGTCAGGGCACGTTAATCAGCCCCAGCATTTT.

The V call is TRBV5-4, the J call TRBJ1-2; TRBD1 aligns across 9 bases. Looked up from germline, CDR1 is SGHNT and CDR2 is YYREEE (reference sequence). Trimming removed 5 bases from V and 6 bases from J; junction bases left unmatched: 8. CDR3 length: 14 residues. The CDR3 spells CASSYLTGGDGYTF. The CDR3 nucleotides read TGTGCCAGCAGTTATTTGACAGGGGGTGATGGCTACACCTTC.

The chain carries TRBV5-4 and TRBJ1-1; tentative D call: TRBD1 (5 bases). The CDR3 has 15 amino acids. Germline values: CDR1 SGHNT, CDR2 YYREEE (reference sequence). Trimming took 0 bases from V and 1 from J, leaving 10 bases between them. CDR3: CASSLVRGRNTEAFF. As DNA, the CDR3 is TGTGCCAGCAGCTTGGTTAGGGGAAGGAACACTGAAGCTTTCTTT.

The CDR3 DNA reads as TGTGCCAGCAGTGTCCTAAGCGGGAGTGGAGATACGCAGTATTTT. This gives the protein CASSVLSGSGDTQYF. The V call is TRBV6-1, the J call TRBJ2-3; 8 bases align to TRBD2. CDR1 and CDR2 (germline): MNHNS, SASEGT. V lost 4 bases and J lost 5; bases outside the gene matches: 8. The CDR3 totals 15 residues.

By frequency in the sample, this clone is medium-sized. The chain recombines TRBV2 with TRBJ2-1; 9 nucleotides match TRBD2. This CDR3 has 14 residues. In germline, CDR1 is SNHLY, CDR2 FYNNEI. V was clipped by 3 bases and J by 8 bases; unmatched bases: 5. The CDR3 DNA follows: TGTGCCAGCAGTGATTTGCGGGGGGGCTATGAGCAGTTCTTC. It yields the protein CASSDLRGGYEQFF.

The rearrangement links TRBV30 to TRBJ2-7; TRBD1 aligns across 8 bases. This CDR3 region has 15 residues. CDR1 and CDR2 from the germline V gene are GTSNPN and SVGIG (reference sequence). Trimming took 0 bases from V and 0 from J; bases not matched to a gene: 4. The CDR3 region has the DNA TGTGCCTGGAGTGTACCCGGACAGGGCTCCTACGAGCAGTACTTC. This gives the protein CAWSVPGQGSYEQYF.

The rearrangement links TRBV28 to TRBJ1-2; 7 nucleotides agree with TRBD1. Per germline, CDR1 MDHEN and CDR2 SYDVKM. The CDR3 totals 11 residues. Trimming took 8 bases from V and 8 from J; bases not matched to a gene: 5. This CDR3 reads CASLRGAGYTF. The CDR3 DNA reads TGTGCCAGCCTCAGGGGGGCAGGCTACACCTTC.

This rearrangement joins TRBV11-2 to TRBJ2-2; 10 positions agree with TRBD1. The germline gives CDR1 SGHAT, CDR2 FQNNGV. The CDR3 runs to 16 residues. Trimming at V came to 8 bases and at J to 6 bases, leaving 12 bases not matched to a gene. CDR3 in amino acids: CASGGTGAPGAGELFF. The CDR3 region has the DNA TGTGCCAGCGGCGGGACAGGGGCACCAGGAGCCGGGGAGCTGTTTTTT.

The V call is TRBV6-1, the J call TRBJ2-7; D may be TRBD2 (5 bases). From germline, CDR1 is MNHNS and CDR2 SASEGT. The CDR3 runs to 15 residues. V was shortened by 7 bases and J by 0 bases, with 16 bases between the two germline ends. CDR3 bases: TGTGCCAGCAACTTGGAGGAGTCAAGCTCCTACGAGCAGTACTTC. Protein: CASNLEESSSYEQYF.

This clone has a single count. V gene TRBV11-3 combines with J gene TRBJ1-1; tentative D call: TRBD1 (5 bases). Trimming pared 3 bases from V and 3 bases from J, leaving 8 bases between. Germline loops: CDR1 SGHNT, CDR2 YENEEA. The CDR3 is 13 residues long. The CDR3 region has the DNA TGTGCCAGCAGCTTCCGGGGGTACACTGAAGCTTTCTTT. Its protein is CASSFRGYTEAFF.

The chain recombines TRBV9 with TRBJ1-2; 9 bases are a match to TRBD1. V lost 4 bases, J lost 2 bases, and 6 bases stayed unmatched. Germline CDR1 SGDLS, CDR2 YYNGEE. The CDR3 extends over 15 amino acids. The CDR3 DNA reads as TGTGCCAGCAGCTCCACAGGGGGCAAGAACTATGGCTACACCTTC. Protein sequence: CASSSTGGKNYGYTF.

Note on this clone: An end of the junction does not agree with germline; a read error may underlie this. The chain joins TRBV9 to TRBJ2-3; a weak D match, TRBD2 (7 bases). From germline, CDR1 is SGDLS and CDR2 YYNGEE. CDR3 length: 14 residues. CDR3 sequence reads: CASNVGGGADTQYF. The CDR3 nucleotides are TGTGCCAGCAACGTAGGGGGGGGCGCGGATACGCAGTATTTT.